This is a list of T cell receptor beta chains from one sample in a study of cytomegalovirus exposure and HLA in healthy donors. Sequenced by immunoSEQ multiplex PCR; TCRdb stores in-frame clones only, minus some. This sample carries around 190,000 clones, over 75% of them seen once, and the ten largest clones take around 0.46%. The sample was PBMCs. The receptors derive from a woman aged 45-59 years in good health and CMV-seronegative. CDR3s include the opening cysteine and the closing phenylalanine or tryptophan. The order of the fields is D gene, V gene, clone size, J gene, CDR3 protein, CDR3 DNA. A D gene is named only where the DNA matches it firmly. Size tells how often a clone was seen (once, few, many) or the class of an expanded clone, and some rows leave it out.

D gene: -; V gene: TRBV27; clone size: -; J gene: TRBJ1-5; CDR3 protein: CASSFLNQPQHF; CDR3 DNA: TGTGCCAGCAGTTTCCTTAATCAGCCCCAGCATTTT
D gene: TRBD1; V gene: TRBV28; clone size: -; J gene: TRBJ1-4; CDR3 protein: CASSLASTGEEKLFF; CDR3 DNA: TGTGCCAGCAGTTTAGCTTCGACAGGGGAGGAAAAACTGTTTTTT
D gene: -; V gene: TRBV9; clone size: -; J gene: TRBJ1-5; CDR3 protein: CASSVADRLRRGNQPQHF; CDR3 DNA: TGTGCCAGCAGCGTAGCCGACAGGCTAAGGCGGGGCAATCAGCCCCAGCATTTT
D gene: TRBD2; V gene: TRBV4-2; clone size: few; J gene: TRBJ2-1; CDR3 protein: CASSQASGGPGNEQFF; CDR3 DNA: TGTGCCAGCAGCCAAGCTAGCGGAGGGCCTGGTAATGAGCAGTTCTTC
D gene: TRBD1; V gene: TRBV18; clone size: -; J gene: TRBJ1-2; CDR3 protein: CASSPRDRGFGYGYTF; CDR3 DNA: TGTGCCAGCTCACCACGGGACAGGGGTTTTGGCTATGGCTACACCTTC
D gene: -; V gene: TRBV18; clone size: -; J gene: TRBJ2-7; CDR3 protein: CASSPPKADASYEQYF; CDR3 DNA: TGTGCCAGCTCACCACCCAAAGCGGATGCCTCCTACGAGCAGTACTTC
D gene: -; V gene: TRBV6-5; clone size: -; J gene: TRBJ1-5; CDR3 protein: CASSYELDQPQHF; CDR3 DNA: TGTGCCAGCAGTTACGAGCTGGATCAGCCCCAGCATTTT
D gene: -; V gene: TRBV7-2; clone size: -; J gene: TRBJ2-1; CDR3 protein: CASSLAEASYNEQFF; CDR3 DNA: TGTGCCAGCAGCTTAGCGGAGGCCTCCTACAATGAGCAGTTCTTC
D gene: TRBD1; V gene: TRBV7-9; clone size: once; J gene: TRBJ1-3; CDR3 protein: CASRLGTGESGNTIYF; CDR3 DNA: TGTGCCAGCAGACTAGGGACAGGGGAAAGTGGAAACACCATATATTTT
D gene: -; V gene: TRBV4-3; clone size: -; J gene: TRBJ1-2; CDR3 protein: CASSQSPQSKYYGYTF; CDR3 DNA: TGCGCCAGCAGCCAATCCCCACAGAGTAAATACTATGGCTACACCTTC
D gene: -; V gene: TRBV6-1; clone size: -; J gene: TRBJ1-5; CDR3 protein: CASSEVSTSEQPQHF; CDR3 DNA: TGTGCCAGCAGTGAAGTAAGCACCTCTGAGCAGCCCCAGCATTTT
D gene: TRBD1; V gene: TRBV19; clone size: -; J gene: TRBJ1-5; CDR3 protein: CASTTGQKSNQPQHF; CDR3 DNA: TGTGCCAGTACCACGGGACAGAAGAGCAATCAGCCCCAGCATTTT
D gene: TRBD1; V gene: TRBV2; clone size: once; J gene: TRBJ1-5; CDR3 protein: CASRETGLNQPQHF; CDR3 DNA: TGTGCCAGCAGAGAGACAGGGTTGAATCAGCCCCAGCATTTT
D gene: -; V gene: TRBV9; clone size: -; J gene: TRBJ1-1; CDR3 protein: CASSPRGLSMNTEAFF; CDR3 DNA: TGTGCCAGCAGCCCAAGGGGACTCAGCATGAACACTGAAGCTTTCTTT
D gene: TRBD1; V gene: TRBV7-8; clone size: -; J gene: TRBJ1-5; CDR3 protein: CASSPWTGPGQPQHF; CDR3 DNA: TGTGCCAGCAGCCCTTGGACAGGGCCGGGTCAGCCCCAGCATTTT
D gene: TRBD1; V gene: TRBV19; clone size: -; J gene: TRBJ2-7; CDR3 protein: CASRRTGSSYEQYF; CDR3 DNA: TGTGCCAGTAGGAGGACAGGAAGCTCCTACGAGCAGTACTTC
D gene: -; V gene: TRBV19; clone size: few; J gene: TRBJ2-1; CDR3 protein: CASRQFGYNEQFF; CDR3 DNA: TGTGCCAGTAGGCAATTCGGCTACAATGAGCAGTTCTTC
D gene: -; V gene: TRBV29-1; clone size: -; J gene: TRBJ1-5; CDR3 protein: CSAAGQRNQPQHF; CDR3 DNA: TGCAGCGCCGCCGGACAGCGCAATCAGCCCCAGCATTTT
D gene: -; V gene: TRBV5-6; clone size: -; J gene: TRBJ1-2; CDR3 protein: CASSLAETVVQGYTF; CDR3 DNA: TGTGCCAGCAGCTTGGCGGAAACAGTGGTTCAGGGCTACACCTTC
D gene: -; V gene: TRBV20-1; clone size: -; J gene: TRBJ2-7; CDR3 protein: CSAQTSAEQYF; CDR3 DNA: TGCAGTGCTCAGACATCCGCCGAGCAGTACTTC
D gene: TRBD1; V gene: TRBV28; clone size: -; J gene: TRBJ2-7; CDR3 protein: CASKTGPSYEQYF; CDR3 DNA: TGTGCCAGCAAGACAGGGCCTTCCTACGAGCAGTACTTC
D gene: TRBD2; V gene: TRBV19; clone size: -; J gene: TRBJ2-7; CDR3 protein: CASSILAGPYEQYF; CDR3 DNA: TGTGCCAGTAGTATCTTAGCGGGACCCTACGAGCAGTACTTC